These T cell receptor beta chains were read from a single sample in a study of Graves' ophthalmopathy and Graves' hyperthyroidism. TCRdb processed the multiplex PCR reads anew with MiXCR; each CDR3 protein has one entry. The table shows roughly 1.1 million distinct CDR3 sequences, with about 38% occurring only once. The sample consisted of peripheral blood or thyroid tissue (not recorded which). These receptors originate from an adult man with Graves' hyperthyroidism. CDR3s include the opening cysteine and the closing phenylalanine or tryptophan. The D gene is left open where the match is weak. Where a row states a size, it is once, few, many or the class of an expanded clone; other rows omit it.

TGCGCCAGCAGCCCGGGGGTGACCCAGTACTTC CASSPGVTQYF few TRBV5-1 . TRBJ2-5
TGTGCCAGCAGGTCTGGGACAGGGAGGATCCCGAACACCGGGGAGCTGTTTTTT CASRSGTGRIPNTGELFF . TRBV7-8 TRBD1 TRBJ2-2
TGCAGCGTTGAACCAAGGACAGGGAGGACCCAGTACTTC CSVEPRTGRTQYF many TRBV29-1 TRBD1 TRBJ2-5
TGTGCCAGTAGTATGGCCCACAGGCGGCATCAGCCCCAGCATTTT CASSMAHRRHQPQHF once TRBV19 . TRBJ1-5
TGTGCCTGGATGGTTGGGGTTGATGGCTACACCTTC CAWMVGVDGYTF . TRBV30 . TRBJ1-2
TGTGCCAGCAGTAATGATATAGGCTCTGGGGCCAACGTCCTGACTTTC CASSNDIGSGANVLTF once TRBV19 . TRBJ2-6
TGCGCCAGCAGTGAGCCGGACAACTCTAACTATGGCTACACCTTC CASSEPDNSNYGYTF once TRBV10-2 . TRBJ1-2
TGTGCCAGCAGGACCAATCAGGGCGGCAGCGGCTACACCTTC CASRTNQGGSGYTF . TRBV28 . TRBJ1-2
TGCAGTGCGAGAGATGACAGGGCGATTAATGAAAAACTGTTTTTT CSARDDRAINEKLFF few TRBV20-1 TRBD1 TRBJ1-4
TGTGCCAGCAGTTACGAAGATGACAGGGGACGGACTTCCTACGAGCAGTACTTC CASSYEDDRGRTSYEQYF . TRBV12-3/TRBV12-4 TRBD1 TRBJ2-7
TGTGCCAGCAGGTTAGGGTTCGAGCCCCAGCATTTT CASRLGFEPQHF few TRBV28 . TRBJ1-5